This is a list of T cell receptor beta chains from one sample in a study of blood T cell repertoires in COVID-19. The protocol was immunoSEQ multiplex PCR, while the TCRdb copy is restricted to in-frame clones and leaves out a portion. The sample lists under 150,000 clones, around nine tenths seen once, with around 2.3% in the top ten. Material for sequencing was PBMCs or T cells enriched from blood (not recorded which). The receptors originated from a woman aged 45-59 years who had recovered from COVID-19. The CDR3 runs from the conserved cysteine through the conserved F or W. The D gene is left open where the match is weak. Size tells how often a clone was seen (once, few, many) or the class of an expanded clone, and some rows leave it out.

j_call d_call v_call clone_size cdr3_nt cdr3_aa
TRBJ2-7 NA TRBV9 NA TGTGCCAGCAGCGTCTATCCTGGCGGGGAGCAGTACTTC CASSVYPGGEQYF
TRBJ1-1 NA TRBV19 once TGTGCCAGTAGTATCCGGACAGAAATGAACACTGAAGCTTTCTTT CASSIRTEMNTEAFF
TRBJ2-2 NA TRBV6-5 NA TGTGCCAGCCGCAGACTAGACAGTAACACCGGGGAGCTGTTTTTT CASRRLDSNTGELFF
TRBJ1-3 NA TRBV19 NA TGTGCCAGTAGCTACAGCCTCCTATCTGGAAACACCATATATTTT CASSYSLLSGNTIYF
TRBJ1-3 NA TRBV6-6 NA TGTGCCAGCTTAGGTACGACAGAGGCAAGAAACACCATATATTTT CASLGTTEARNTIYF
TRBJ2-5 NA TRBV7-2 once TGTGCCAGCAGCTTACCCCTGCGGTTTGAGACCCAGTACTTC CASSLPLRFETQYF
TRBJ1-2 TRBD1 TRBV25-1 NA TGTGCCAGCATGAATTCAGGACAGGGTGGCTACACCTTC CASMNSGQGGYTF
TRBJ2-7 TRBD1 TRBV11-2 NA TGTGCCAGCAGCGGGACAGGGGGCATGACCTACGAGCAGTACTTC CASSGTGGMTYEQYF
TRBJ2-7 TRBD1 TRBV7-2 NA TGTGCCAGCAGCCAGACAGGGACACACTACGAGCAGTACTTC CASSQTGTHYEQYF
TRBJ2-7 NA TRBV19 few TGTGCCACTTCAAGACAGGTTTTAACCTACGAGCAGTACTTC CATSRQVLTYEQYF
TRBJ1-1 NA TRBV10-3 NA TGTGCCACCCTAGCGGTACCCGGGACGAACACTGAAGCTTTCTTT CATLAVPGTNTEAFF
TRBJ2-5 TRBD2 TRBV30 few TGTGCCTGGAGTGAACTAGCGGGGGTTGAGACCCAGTACTTC CAWSELAGVETQYF
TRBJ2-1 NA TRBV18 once TGTGCCAGCTCACTGGGGGCGGCCGAATATGAGCAGTTCTTC CASSLGAAEYEQFF
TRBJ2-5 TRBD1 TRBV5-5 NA TGTGCCAGCAGAGGGGACAGGGGATCCCAAGAGACCCAGTACTTC CASRGDRGSQETQYF
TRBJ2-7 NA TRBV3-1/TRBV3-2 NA TGTGCCAGCAGCCAAGATTGGTCGGACTACTCCTACGAGCAGTACTTC CASSQDWSDYSYEQYF
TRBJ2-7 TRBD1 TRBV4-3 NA TGCGCCAGCAGCCAAGATAGGACAGGGGACTCCTACGAGCAGTACTTC CASSQDRTGDSYEQYF
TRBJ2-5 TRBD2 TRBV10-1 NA TGCGCCAGCAGTGAGGGAGCGGGGGTCCAAGAGACCCAGTACTTC CASSEGAGVQETQYF
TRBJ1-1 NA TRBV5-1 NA TGCGCCAGCAGCCTACAGGATAACACTGAAGCTTTCTTT CASSLQDNTEAFF
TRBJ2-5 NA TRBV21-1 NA TGTGCCAGCACCCTCCAGGGAACCCGGGCGGCAGAGACCCAGTACTTC CASTLQGTRAAETQYF
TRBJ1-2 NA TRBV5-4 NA TGTGCCAGCAGCCAAACAGGGTTTGGCTACACCTTC CASSQTGFGYTF
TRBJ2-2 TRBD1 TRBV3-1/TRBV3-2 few TGTGCCAGCAGCCAAGTTTACAGGGGAACCGGGGAGCTGTTTTTT CASSQVYRGTGELFF
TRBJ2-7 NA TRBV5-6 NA TGTGCCAGCAGCTTGTCCTATATAGACGAGCAGTACTTC CASSLSYIDEQYF
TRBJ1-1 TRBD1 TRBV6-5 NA TGTGCCAGCAGTTACTCGACAGGGGTAGTGGCTTTCTTT CASSYSTGVVAFF
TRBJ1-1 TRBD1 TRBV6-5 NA TGTGCCAGCAGCCTAGGGACAGGGTTCACTGAAGCTTTCTTT CASSLGTGFTEAFF
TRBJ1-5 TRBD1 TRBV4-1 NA TGCGCCAGCAGCCAAGATCCGAACAGGGGGCAGAATCAGCCCCAGCATTTT CASSQDPNRGQNQPQHF
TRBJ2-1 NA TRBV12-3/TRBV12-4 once TGTGCCAGCAGTTTAGGAGGGGGCAATGAGCAGTTCTTC CASSLGGGNEQFF
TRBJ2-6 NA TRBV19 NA TGTGCCAGTAGTCAGGAACAGGGAACCTCTGGGGCCAACGTCCTGACTTTC CASSQEQGTSGANVLTF
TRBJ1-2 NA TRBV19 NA TGTGCCAGTAGTATTGAGAACTATGGCTACACCTTC CASSIENYGYTF
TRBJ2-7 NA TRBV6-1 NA TGTGCCAGCAGTGAATGGGGCGGAGCCTACGAGCAGTACTTC CASSEWGGAYEQYF
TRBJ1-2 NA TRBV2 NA TGTGCCAGCAGTGAACTCCGGCAGGTAAAAGGCTACACCTTC CASSELRQVKGYTF
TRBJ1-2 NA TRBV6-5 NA TGTGCCAGCAGTTACTCGAGGCTCCACTACACCTTC CASSYSRLHYTF
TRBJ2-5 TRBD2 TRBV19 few TGTGCCAGTAGATCGCTGCACGAAGCGGGGGGGCGAGAGACCCAGTACTTC CASRSLHEAGGRETQYF
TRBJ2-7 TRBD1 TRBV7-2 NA TGTGCCAGCGACCCGGGGACAGGCTACGAGCAGTACTTC CASDPGTGYEQYF
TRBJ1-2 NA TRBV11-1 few TGTGCCAGCAGCTTCAGGGGTGGCTACACCTTC CASSFRGGYTF
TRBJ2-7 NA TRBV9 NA TGTGCCAGCAGCGTAGCTGTAGGAGGGTTTGGTGGCGAGCAGTACTTC CASSVAVGGFGGEQYF
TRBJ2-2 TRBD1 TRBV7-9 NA TGTGCCAGCAGCCTTATGGACAGGGGGCCTCGCAACACCGGGGAGCTGTTTTTT CASSLMDRGPRNTGELFF
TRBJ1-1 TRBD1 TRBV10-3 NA TGTGCCATCAGTGACCTGCGAGGGACAGGGGGCGGGAGGACTGAAGCTTTCTTT CAISDLRGTGGGRTEAFF
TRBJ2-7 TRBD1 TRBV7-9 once TGTGCCAGCAGCTCCCCCGGGACAGGAGCCTACGAGCAGTACTTC CASSSPGTGAYEQYF
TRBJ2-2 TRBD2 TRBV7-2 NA TGTGCCAGCAGCTTAGCGACGCTTACTAGCGGGGCTGGGGGGGAGCTGTTTTTT CASSLATLTSGAGGELFF
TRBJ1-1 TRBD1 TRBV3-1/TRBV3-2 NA TGTGCCAGCAGCCTCAGAACAGGGGTGCGCACTGAAGCTTTCTTT CASSLRTGVRTEAFF
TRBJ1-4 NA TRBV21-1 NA TGTGCCAGCAGCAAGCAGGCCAATAAAAGGACTAATGAAAAACTGTTTTTT CASSKQANKRTNEKLFF
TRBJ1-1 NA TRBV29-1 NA TGCAGCGTTGTATCCAGGGCGGACACTGAAGCTTTCTTT CSVVSRADTEAFF
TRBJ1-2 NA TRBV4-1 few TGCGCCAGCAGCCAAGAAAGCCAGGCATTCGGCTATGGCTACACCTTC CASSQESQAFGYGYTF
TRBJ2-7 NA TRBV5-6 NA TGTGCCAGCAGCTTGCCTAGCCTTGGGGACGAGCAGTACTTC CASSLPSLGDEQYF
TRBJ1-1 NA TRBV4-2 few TGTGCCAGCAGCCAGGGACTTACCACTGAAGCTTTCTTT CASSQGLTTEAFF
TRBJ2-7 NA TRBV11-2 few TGTGCCAGCAGCTCCAGGGGTCCCCTCGGAGAGCAGTACTTC CASSSRGPLGEQYF
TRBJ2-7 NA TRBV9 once TGTGCCAGCAGCGTGGCAGGGATCTCCTACGAGCAGTACTTC CASSVAGISYEQYF
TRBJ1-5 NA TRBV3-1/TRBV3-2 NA TGTGCCAGCAGCCAACTGGGCCAGCCCCAGCATTTT CASSQLGQPQHF
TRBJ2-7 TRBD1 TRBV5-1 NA TGCGCCAGCAGCCCGGGACAGGGGATCCCCTACGAGCAGTACTTC CASSPGQGIPYEQYF